A selection of T cell receptor beta chains follows, all from one sample in a study of T cells in Graves' hyperthyroidism and ophthalmopathy. One entry per CDR3 protein, called by TCRdb with MiXCR from the multiplex PCR reads. The data contain a few hundred thousand distinct CDR3 sequences, roughly an eighth of them singletons. The sample comprised blood. Receptor source: a woman aged 18-35 years with Graves' hyperthyroidism. CDR3s include the opening cysteine and the closing phenylalanine or tryptophan. Fields, in order: CDR3 DNA, CDR3 protein, clone size, V gene, J gene, D gene. D genes are given only for firm matches. Expanded clones are given a class, and other clones once, few, many or no size at all.

DNA: TGTGCCAGCAGCCGCCGTGGGAGGACCTACGAGCAGTACTTC; CDR3: CASSRRGRTYEQYF; size: many; V: TRBV28; J: TRBJ2-7; D: -
DNA: TGTGCCTGGAGTGCCAGACAGGGCCAGGCGCAGTATTTT; CDR3: CAWSARQGQAQYF; size: many; V: TRBV30; J: TRBJ2-3; D: TRBD1
DNA: TGTGCCAGCAGCGGACGGGACCTCGGGGATACGCAGTATTTT; CDR3: CASSGRDLGDTQYF; size: many; V: TRBV11-3; J: TRBJ2-3; D: -
DNA: TGTGCCAGCAGCTCGTTCGGGCTAGCGGCAGATACGCAGTATTTT; CDR3: CASSSFGLAADTQYF; size: many; V: TRBV7-2; J: TRBJ2-3; D: TRBD2
DNA: TGTGCCAGCAGTGAATCAAGAAGGGCAGATACGCAGTATTTT; CDR3: CASSESRRADTQYF; size: many; V: TRBV25-1; J: TRBJ2-3; D: -
DNA: TGTGCCAGCAGCGTCTCGGGGAGAGACACAGATACGCAGTATTTT; CDR3: CASSVSGRDTDTQYF; size: -; V: TRBV9; J: TRBJ2-3; D: -
DNA: TGTGCCTCAAGGACAGGGGGCGCGGCCGGGGCCAACGTCCTGACTTTC; CDR3: CASRTGGAAGANVLTF; size: many; V: TRBV30; J: TRBJ2-6; D: TRBD1
DNA: TGTGCCAGCAGTCCAAGGGGGACGGGGCGCTCTGGAAACACCATATATTTT; CDR3: CASSPRGTGRSGNTIYF; size: many; V: TRBV12-3/TRBV12-4; J: TRBJ1-3; D: -
DNA: TGTGCCATCAGCCCAGCGGACACCGGGGAGCTGTTTTTT; CDR3: CAISPADTGELFF; size: many; V: TRBV10-3; J: TRBJ2-2; D: -
DNA: TGCAGTGCTAGGGGGGGCGGAAGGCCTCATCTAACCGAGCAGTACTTC; CDR3: CSARGGGRPHLTEQYF; size: many; V: TRBV20-1; J: TRBJ2-7; D: -
DNA: TGTGCCAGCAGAGACAGGGGATCGAGGAACACTGAAGCTTTCTTT; CDR3: CASRDRGSRNTEAFF; size: many; V: TRBV6-1; J: TRBJ1-1; D: TRBD1
DNA: TGTGCCATCAGTCCAGTCCCGGGACAGGGATTGGGCGAGCAGTACTTC; CDR3: CAISPVPGQGLGEQYF; size: -; V: TRBV10-3; J: TRBJ2-7; D: TRBD1
DNA: TGTGCCAGCAGCGTAGGGTGGACAGGGTTGAGCACTGAAGCTTTCTTT; CDR3: CASSVGWTGLSTEAFF; size: few; V: TRBV9; J: TRBJ1-1; D: TRBD1
DNA: TGTGCCAGCAGTTTAGGTGTGGCCACAGATACGCAGTATTTT; CDR3: CASSLGVATDTQYF; size: -; V: TRBV12-3/TRBV12-4; J: TRBJ2-3; D: -
DNA: TGTGCCAGCAGGCCCAGGGACAGTGCCTACGAGCAGTACTTC; CDR3: CASRPRDSAYEQYF; size: -; V: TRBV12-3/TRBV12-4; J: TRBJ2-7; D: TRBD1
DNA: TGTGCCAGCAGCCAGGAACAGGGCCCGGCCGGGGAGCTGTTTTTT; CDR3: CASSQEQGPAGELFF; size: many; V: TRBV4-2; J: TRBJ2-2; D: -
DNA: TGTGCCAGTAGCAAGGGACGGGACTACGAGCAGTACTTC; CDR3: CASSKGRDYEQYF; size: few; V: TRBV19; J: TRBJ2-7; D: -
DNA: TGCAGTGCGGAGTTCGGGACGGCCTACGAGCAGTACTTC; CDR3: CSAEFGTAYEQYF; size: -; V: TRBV20-1; J: TRBJ2-7; D: -
DNA: TGTGCCAGCAGCTTAGATCTGGCTAGCGGGAGGCTCTCCTACGAGCAGTACTTC; CDR3: CASSLDLASGRLSYEQYF; size: many; V: TRBV11-3; J: TRBJ2-7; D: TRBD2
DNA: TGTGCCAGCAGCTTAGCGGGGACGGGGGATGAGCAGTTCTTC; CDR3: CASSLAGTGDEQFF; size: -; V: TRBV7-2; J: TRBJ2-1; D: -
DNA: TGCGCCAGCAGCTTGGGACGTACCTACGAGCAGTGCTTC; CDR3: CASSLGRTYEQCF; size: few; V: TRBV5-1; J: TRBJ2-7; D: -
DNA: TGTGCCAGCAGCTTAGCGGGACAGTTATATAGCAATCAGCCCCAGCATTTT; CDR3: CASSLAGQLYSNQPQHF; size: few; V: TRBV7-8; J: TRBJ1-5; D: TRBD1
DNA: TGTGCCTGGAAGGGATTTGTACAAGAGACCCAGTACTTC; CDR3: CAWKGFVQETQYF; size: many; V: TRBV30; J: TRBJ2-5; D: -
DNA: TGTGCCAGCAGCCCTAACCTAGCGGGAGTCGAGACCCAGTACTTC; CDR3: CASSPNLAGVETQYF; size: few; V: TRBV14; J: TRBJ2-5; D: TRBD2